This TCR beta chain was sequenced for a study of molecular identifiers for immune sequencing clone quantification. General study results and limits: In naive cells, under 1% of molecules belonged to clones above 20 RNA copies, against over 98% in effector cells.

Sorted cell numbers of roughly 19,000 to 1,000,000, with 10%, 30% or 50% RNA, served as input for naive CD8 libraries. There are many counts of this clonotype. Antigen unknown. Libraries of bulk TCR were made by previously described methods (with listed TCR primers). MiXCR, run by TCRdb on the PCR reads, gives a single entry per CDR3 protein. The sample shows 60,000 to 70,000 distinct CDR3 sequences, 15% to 20% of them seen only once. The CDR3 totals 14 residues. Germline V CDR1 and CDR2: GTSNPN, SVGIG (reference sequence). Trimming took 3 bases from V and 0 from J, leaving 11 bases between them. Source material: naive CD8+ T cells from blood, with Jurkat cell RNA spiked in. Subset noted: FACS-sorted CD8+CD4-CCR7+CD45RA+ naive T cells. The chain combines TRBV30 with TRBJ1-1; unclear D gene. This receptor was taken from a human donor in good health. Some libraries in this study had Jurkat cell RNA spiked in. The CDR3 spells CAWSLGVLNTEAFF. For the CDR3, the DNA is TGTGCCTGGAGCCTGGGCGTCCTGAACACTGAAGCTTTCTTT.